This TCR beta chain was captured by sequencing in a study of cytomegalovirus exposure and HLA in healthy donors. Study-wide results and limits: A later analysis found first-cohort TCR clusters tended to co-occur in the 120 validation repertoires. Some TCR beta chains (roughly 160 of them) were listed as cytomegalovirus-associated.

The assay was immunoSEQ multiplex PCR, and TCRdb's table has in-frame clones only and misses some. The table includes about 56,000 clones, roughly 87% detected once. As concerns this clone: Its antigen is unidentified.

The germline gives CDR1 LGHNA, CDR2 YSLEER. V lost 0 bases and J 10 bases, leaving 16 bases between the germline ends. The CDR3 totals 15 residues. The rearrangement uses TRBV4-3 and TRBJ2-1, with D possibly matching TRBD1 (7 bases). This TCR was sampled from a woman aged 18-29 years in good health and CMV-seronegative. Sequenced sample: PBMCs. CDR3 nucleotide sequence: TGCGCCAGCAGCCAAGAGGGACAGCCTGGGGGGGAGCAGTTCTTC. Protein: CASSQEGQPGGEQFF.